Below, 9 T cell receptor beta chains from the same sample are listed, as sequenced in a study of T cell changes during pregnancy in multiple sclerosis. Repertoires were generated with immunoSEQ multiplex PCR, while TCRdb's copy carries only in-frame clones and drops some. The sample contains around 55,000 clones, around 94% of which appear only once. The starting material was CD8+ T cells from peripheral blood mononuclear cells, obtained in the third trimester of pregnancy. The receptors were sampled from a female donor with multiple sclerosis, enrolled in a pregnancy study.

This clone appeared a few times. The V and J genes are TRBV11-2 and TRBJ2-3, with TRBD2 identical over 9 bases. This CDR3 is 16 amino acids long. With V trimmed by 3 bases and J by 5 bases, 9 bases remained unmatched. Germline CDR1 reads SGHAT; CDR2 reads FQNNGV. The CDR3 region has the DNA TGTGCCAGCAGCTTGTTGGGAGCGGGAGGCCGAGATACGCAGTATTTT. As protein: CASSLLGAGGRDTQYF.

The chain has TRBV28 and TRBJ1-5, with D tentatively TRBD1 (6 bases). V lost 5 bases to trimming and J lost 3 bases, with 17 bases between them. The length of the CDR3 is 16 residues. Per germline, CDR1 MDHEN and CDR2 SYDVKM. The CDR3 is CASSPRHRAYNQPQHF. The CDR3, as DNA: TGTGCCAGCAGTCCAAGGCACAGGGCTTACAATCAGCCCCAGCATTTT. The full variable domain, its missing parts supplied by reference TRBV28 and TRBJ1-5, is DVKVTQSSRYLVKRTGEKVFLECVQDMDHENMFWYRQDPGLGLRLIYFSYDVKMKEKGDIPEGYSVSREKKERFSLILESASTNQTSMYLCASSPRHRAYNQPQHFGDGTRLSIL.

This chain links TRBV30 with TRBJ1-1, with TRBD1 identical over 7 bases. This CDR3 is built from 14 residues. The V segment lost 3 bases and the J segment 1 base; nucleotides outside the gene matches: 5. Germline V gene sequence: CDR1 GTSNPN, CDR2 SVGIG (reference sequence). The CDR3 sequence is CAWSLGTANTEAFF. The CDR3 nucleotides are TGTGCCTGGAGCCTGGGGACAGCGAACACTGAAGCTTTCTTT. The full variable domain, with the rest looked up from reference TRBV30 and TRBJ1-1, is SQTIHQWPATLVQPVGSPLSLECTVEGTSNPNLYWYRQAAGRGLQLLFYSVGIGQISSEVPQNLSASRPQDRQFILSSKKLLLSDSGFYLCAWSLGTANTEAFFGQGTRLTVV.

This chain links TRBV6-1 with TRBJ1-3; D is undetermined. Between the trimmed V and J ends, which lost 1 base and 4 bases, there was a span of 14 bases. The CDR3 totals 16 residues. CDR1 and CDR2 (germline): MNHNS, SASEGT. CDR3 amino acids: CASSEGSFRVGNTIYF. CDR3 coding DNA: TGTGCCAGCAGTGAAGGAAGTTTCCGGGTAGGAAACACCATATATTTT.

The chain has TRBV7-9 and TRBJ1-1, with 9 nucleotides matching TRBD1. Germline trimming cut 1 base from V and 5 bases from J; bases unmatched to any gene: 8. Germline V gene sequence: CDR1 SEHNR, CDR2 FQNEAQ (reference sequence). This CDR3 region has 16 residues. CDR3 amino acids: CASSLGKDRGETEAFF. The CDR3 DNA reads as TGTGCCAGCAGCTTAGGAAAGGACAGGGGAGAAACTGAAGCTTTCTTT.

This chain uses TRBV6-1 with TRBJ1-3; D not certain. Looked up from germline, CDR1 is MNHNS and CDR2 is SASEGT. The CDR3 contains 16 residues. V lost 1 base to trimming and J lost 0 bases, with 10 bases between them. CDR3 bases: TGTGCCAGCAGTGAAGGTGGGGAGGGCTCTGGAAACACCATATATTTT. Protein product: CASSEGGEGSGNTIYF.

The chain recombines TRBV7-2 with TRBJ2-7; a possible D gene is TRBD2 (6 bases). V was trimmed by 1 base and J by 0 bases, leaving 7 bases between them. This CDR3 spans 14 amino acids. CDR1 is SGHTA and CDR2 is FQGNSA in the germline V gene. The CDR3 DNA reads TGTGCCAGCAGCTTAGGCGGGAACTCCTACGAGCAGTACTTC. It encodes CASSLGGNSYEQYF.

This clone was found once. The V call is TRBV19, the J call TRBJ2-1; 8 nucleotides line up with TRBD2. This CDR3 has 15 amino acids. The trim removed 3 bases at V and 2 bases at J, leaving 3 bases unmatched. Germline assignment: CDR1 LNHDA and CDR2 SQIVND (reference sequence). In nucleotides, the CDR3 is TGTGCCAGTAGTATGGGAGCGGGAGCCTACAATGAGCAGTTCTTC. Residues: CASSMGAGAYNEQFF.

The genes are TRBV29-1 and TRBJ2-7, with D possibly TRBD1 on 5 matching bases. Trimming left V 3 bases short and J 5 bases short, with 17 bases between. The germline V gene has CDR1 SQVTM and CDR2 ANQGSEA. CDR3 length: 14 amino acids. In nucleotides, the CDR3 is TGCAGCGTTGATGTGGGGCGTGGGGTCGACGAGCAGTACTTC. It translates to CSVDVGRGVDEQYF.